The next 23 T cell receptor beta chains were all read from a single sample in a study of T cell responses to AZD1222 COVID-19 vaccine. TCRdb's copy holds only in-frame clones and misses some; the assay was immunoSEQ multiplex PCR. The sample lists 90,000 or so clones; approximately 89% were seen once. The sample here was peripheral blood, taken 28 days after the second AZD1222 dose. These receptor sequences come from an adult who received the AZD1222 COVID-19 vaccine.

The chain recombines TRBV4-3 with TRBJ1-2; D gene ambiguous. The V end was cut by 4 bases, the J end by 5 bases, with 11 bases between. Germline V gene lookup returns CDR1 LGHNA and CDR2 YSLEER. CDR3 size: 13 residues. CDR3 protein: CASSLTGIYGYTF. The CDR3 bases are TGCGCCAGCAGCCTGACGGGGATTTATGGCTACACCTTC.

The chain is built from TRBV30 and TRBJ2-7, with D unresolved. CDR1 is GTSNPN, CDR2 SVGIG, per germline (reference sequence). The CDR3 runs 12 residues. Trimming pared 0 bases from V and 4 bases from J, leaving 7 bases between. CDR3 nucleotides: TGTGCCTGGAGTGTGGGTCGGTACGAGCAGTACTTC. As protein: CAWSVGRYEQYF.

V is TRBV27 and J is TRBJ2-3; D may be TRBD1 (5 bases). Looked up from germline, CDR1 is MNHEY and CDR2 is SMNVEV (reference sequence). Trimming cost V 3 bases and J 2 bases, with 21 bases left between them. The CDR3 is made up of 18 amino acids. The CDR3 is CASSFRPLLGPHTDTQYF. CDR3 in DNA: TGTGCCAGCAGTTTTCGACCCCTTTTGGGGCCACACACAGATACGCAGTATTTT.

Worth noting for this clone: Compared with germline, one end of the junction differs, possibly owing to a read error. The chain links TRBV14 to TRBJ1-3; D is undetermined. Germline V gene lookup returns CDR1 SGHDN and CDR2 FVKESK. The CDR3 covers 11 residues. CDR3 bases: TGTGCCAGCAGCGCTGGACACACCATATATTTT. As protein: CASSAGHTIYF.

The chain has TRBV9 and TRBJ2-2, with a tentative D call TRBD2 (5 bases). Germline lookup yields CDR1 SGDLS and CDR2 YYNGEE. The CDR3 length is 15 residues. V shed 4 bases and J shed 4 bases, with 14 bases lying between them. CDR3 sequence (DNA): TGTGCCAGCAGCACCCGCGGACTGACCACCGGGGAGCTGTTTTTT. This encodes CASSTRGLTTGELFF.

A single count supports this clone. The genes are TRBV7-9 and TRBJ1-1; perhaps TRBD1 as D (6 bases). The CDR3 is made up of 14 amino acids. V lost 2 bases, J lost 0 bases, and 7 bases lay in between. Germline V gene sequence: CDR1 SEHNR, CDR2 FQNEAQ (reference sequence). The DNA for the CDR3 is TGTGCCAGCAGCTTACAGGGGATGAACACTGAAGCTTTCTTT. Translation gives CASSLQGMNTEAFF.

The DNA of the CDR3 is TGTGCCAGCAGTGAAGGTATGAATGGCTACACCTTC. This codes for CASSEGMNGYTF. The chain recombines TRBV2 with TRBJ1-2; D gene unclear. This CDR3 region has 12 residues. CDR1 is SNHLY and CDR2 is FYNNEI in the germline V gene. Trimming cost V 1 base and J 6 bases, with 6 bases left between them.

This sequence joins TRBV19 and TRBJ2-1, with 8 bases aligning to TRBD2. CDR3 length equals 18 residues. Germline V gene lookup returns CDR1 LNHDA and CDR2 SQIVND (reference sequence). After removal of 11 bases from V and 2 bases from J, the junction contained 20 bases not matched to a gene. This CDR3 is CAAALGGGLGLAYNEQFF. The CDR3 DNA follows: TGTGCCGCAGCCCTGGGCGGGGGGCTTGGGTTGGCCTACAATGAGCAGTTCTTC.

The J gene is TRBJ1-6, the V gene TRBV27, with D possibly being TRBD1 (5 bases). V dropped 2 bases and J dropped 10 bases, with 9 bases sitting between them. CDR1 MNHEY and CDR2 SMNVEV come from the germline V gene (reference sequence). The CDR3 has 13 residues. The CDR3 spells CASSLQGQSPLHF. The CDR3 DNA is TGTGCCAGCAGTTTACAAGGACAATCACCCCTCCACTTT.

The genes are TRBV7-9 and TRBJ1-2; perhaps TRBD1 as D (6 bases). The CDR3 length is 13 residues. CDR1 and CDR2 from the germline V gene are SEHNR and FQNEAQ (reference sequence). With 3 bases removed from V and 8 bases from J, the gap between germline ends came to 13 bases. The CDR3 loop is CASSLAQGNGYTF. DNA of the CDR3: TGTGCCAGCAGCTTGGCGCAGGGGAACGGCTACACCTTC.

The chain recombines TRBV3-1 (or the pseudogene TRBV3-2) with TRBJ1-6; maybe TRBD1 (5 bases). The ends were cut back, 1 base at V and 14 bases at J, with 12 bases in the middle. The CDR3 sequence is 13 residues long. Germline loops: CDR1 LGHDT, CDR2 YNNKEL (reference sequence). The CDR3 protein is CASSQAAGKTLHF. The CDR3 DNA sequence: TGTGCCAGCAGCCAAGCAGCAGGGAAAACCCTCCACTTT.

CDR3 bases: TGTGCCAGCTCACCTCGAGTAAGTCTAAGCTACGAGCAGTACTTC. This gives the protein CASSPRVSLSYEQYF. The chain has TRBV18 and TRBJ2-7; D gene unclear. CDR1 is KGHSH and CDR2 is LQKENI in the germline V gene. This CDR3 region has 15 residues. Trimming removed 3 bases at V and 3 bases at J, with 15 bases between.

The V and J genes are TRBV29-1 and TRBJ1-3; D gene ambiguous. The CDR3 length is 11 residues. V was trimmed by 6 bases and J by 5 bases, leaving 8 bases between them. Per the germline V gene, CDR1 is SQVTM and CDR2 is ANQGSEA. The CDR3 region has the DNA TGCAGCGTCTTAATGAGAAACACCATATATTTT. It codes for CSVLMRNTIYF.

The chain couples TRBV4-1 to TRBJ2-2, with D tentatively TRBD2 (5 bases). The germline V and J ends were trimmed by 4 bases and 6 bases, with 15 bases remaining between them. CDR1 and CDR2 from the germline V gene are MGHRA and YSYEKL. CDR3 length equals 15 residues. CDR3 nucleotide sequence: TGCGCCAGCAGCCCGTGGGGAGAAGTATCCGGGGAGCTGTTTTTT. Protein sequence: CASSPWGEVSGELFF.

The chain couples TRBV2 to TRBJ1-4; D might be TRBD1 (5 bases). Germline V gene sequence: CDR1 SNHLY, CDR2 FYNNEI. The CDR3 runs to 11 residues. Trimming stripped 4 bases from V and 12 bases from J, with 9 bases between. CDR3 DNA sequence: TGTGCCAGCAGTGCTTCACAGGAACTGTTTTTT. It specifies CASSASQELFF.

This chain connects TRBV28 to TRBJ2-7, with 12 bases matching TRBD2. The CDR3 is 16 residues long. J was trimmed by 1 base and V by 4 bases; bases with no gene match: 5. Germline V gene data show CDR1 as MDHEN and CDR2 as SYDVKM. CDR3 loop: CASSWTTSGGSYEQYF. The CDR3 nucleotides are TGTGCCAGCAGTTGGACGACTAGCGGGGGATCCTACGAGCAGTACTTC.

The chain recombines TRBV11-2 with TRBJ1-6; the match to TRBD1 covers 7 bases. The CDR3 sequence is 15 residues long. With V trimmed by 1 base and J by 6 bases, 3 bases remained unmatched. Germline CDR1 and CDR2: SGHAT and FQNNGV. CDR3 coding DNA: TGTGCCAGCAGCTTAGGACAGGGTCGTAATTCACCCCTCCACTTT. Its translation: CASSLGQGRNSPLHF.

The chain uses TRBV6-4 and TRBJ2-3; TRBD2 aligns across 7 bases. The length of the CDR3 is 14 residues. The V and J ends lost 3 bases and 2 bases, in that order; junction bases with no gene match: 2. Germline V gives CDR1 MRHNA, CDR2 SNTAGT. In DNA, the CDR3 is TGTGCCAGCAGTGAAGGACTAGACACAGATACGCAGTATTTT. Translating it yields CASSEGLDTDTQYF.

The genes are TRBV28 and TRBJ2-4; D is unclear. Germline V lookup: CDR1 MDHEN, CDR2 SYDVKM. V dropped 3 bases and J dropped 0 bases, with 9 bases sitting between them. This CDR3 contains 15 residues. This chain's CDR3 is CASSLKRLAKNIQYF. CDR3 nucleotides: TGTGCCAGCAGTTTGAAGCGACTAGCCAAAAACATTCAGTACTTC.

The chain couples TRBV28 to TRBJ1-5; no clear D gene. The CDR3 totals 14 residues. The V gene lost 5 bases and the J gene lost 4 bases, with 12 bases spanning the gap. Germline V lookup: CDR1 MDHEN, CDR2 SYDVKM. CDR3 region: CASSPQLLNQPQHF. CDR3 coding DNA: TGTGCCAGCAGTCCCCAACTTCTTAATCAGCCCCAGCATTTT.

The chain is built from TRBV6-4 and TRBJ1-3; D gene ambiguous. The CDR3 covers 17 residues. Germline CDR1 is MRHNA and CDR2 is SNTAGT. V was cut by 2 bases and J by 0 bases, with 14 bases left in between. The CDR3: CASSDRPGLSSGNTIYF. The CDR3 DNA reads as TGTGCCAGCAGTGACCGGCCAGGCCTCTCCTCTGGAAACACCATATATTTT.

The genes are TRBV15 and TRBJ2-5, with D maybe TRBD2 (7 bases). The CDR3 covers 16 residues. Trimming took 0 bases from V and 1 from J, leaving 12 bases between them. The germline V gene encodes CDR1 LNHNV and CDR2 YYDKDF (reference sequence). CDR3 region: CATSRERRGLQETQYF. For the CDR3, the DNA is TGTGCCACCAGCAGAGAAAGGCGGGGGCTCCAAGAGACCCAGTACTTC.

This chain joins TRBV6-1 and TRBJ1-2; no reliable D call. Per germline, CDR1 MNHNS and CDR2 SASEGT. The V end lost 1 base, the J end lost 4 bases, and 22 bases lay between the germline ends. This CDR3 has 18 residues. CDR3 sequence: CASSEGDLPIEVVYGYTF. CDR3 DNA sequence: TGTGCCAGCAGTGAAGGAGACCTCCCTATTGAAGTAGTCTATGGCTACACCTTC.